A single sample is the source of the 9 T cell receptor beta chains below, sequenced in a study of cytomegalovirus exposure and HLA in healthy donors (dated by TCRdb to 2017 to 2019). Libraries were built with the immunoSEQ multiplex PCR assay. The immuneACCESS repertoire file appears here via TCRdb, limited to in-frame rearrangements. These files lack a portion of the clones; in checked studies, under half of the deficit traces to unresolved V genes, and the cause of the others is not known. For this sample the table gives under 250,000 clones, of which around 86% were detected only once. Of the sample, 2% is held by the ten largest clones. Sequencing was done on a sample of PBMCs. Receptors were obtained from a woman in her late teens or twenties in good health and CMV-seropositive.

This clone was seen only once. Within the sample, other DNA sequences also encode this same CDR3. V gene TRBV28 combines with J gene TRBJ2-3; 12 bases fit TRBD2. After removal of 4 bases from V and 1 base from J, the junction contained 3 bases not matched to a gene. The CDR3 sequence is 16 residues long. CDR1 and CDR2 from the germline V gene are MDHEN and SYDVKM. The CDR3 is CASSSLAGGGTDTQYF. The CDR3 DNA reads as TGTGCCAGCAGTTCTCTAGCGGGAGGGGGCACAGATACGCAGTATTTT. Filled out from reference TRBV28 and TRBJ2-3, the complete variable domain reads DVKVTQSSRYLVKRTGEKVFLECVQDMDHENMFWYRQDPGLGLRLIYFSYDVKMKEKGDIPEGYSVSREKKERFSLILESASTNQTSMYLCASSSLAGGGTDTQYFGPGTRLTVL.

The CDR3 loop is CASSLRGQGERDTEAFF. The CDR3 bases are TGTGCCAGTAGTCTCCGGGGACAGGGGGAGAGGGACACTGAAGCTTTCTTT. The chain joins TRBV19 to TRBJ1-1, with 11 bases identical to TRBD1. The CDR3 length is 17 residues. Germline V gene data show CDR1 as LNHDA and CDR2 as SQIVND (reference sequence). With 5 bases clipped from V and 3 bases from J, the junction kept 11 bases outside the gene matches.

Ten or more counts support this clone. This sequence joins TRBV7-9 and TRBJ1-2; 7 bases map to TRBD1. The CDR3 has 15 amino acids. With 5 bases clipped from V and 0 bases from J, the junction kept 6 bases outside the gene matches. From germline, CDR1 is SEHNR and CDR2 FQNEAQ (reference sequence). The CDR3 DNA follows: TGTGCCAGCAGCCGCCCCGGGACAGCTAACTATGGCTACACCTTC. Translating it yields CASSRPGTANYGYTF.

This chain connects TRBV28 to TRBJ1-1; TRBD1 matches 7 bases. Trimming took 3 bases from V and 7 from J; bases not matched to a gene: 5. There are 13 residues in the CDR3. The germline V gene has CDR1 MDHEN and CDR2 SYDVKM. This CDR3 reads CASSFQGEGEAFF. CDR3 nucleotide sequence: TGTGCCAGCAGTTTCCAGGGGGAAGGTGAAGCTTTCTTT.

The chain couples TRBV27 to TRBJ2-7, with TRBD2 matching over 8 bases. The V segment lost 5 bases and the J segment 3 bases; nucleotides outside the gene matches: 6. This CDR3 region has 14 residues. The V gene's germline CDR1 is MNHEY and CDR2 SMNVEV (reference sequence). CDR3 protein: CASSPLAGGYEQYF. CDR3 DNA: TGTGCCAGCAGTCCCCTGGCGGGGGGCTACGAGCAGTACTTC.

The chain links TRBV6-1 to TRBJ1-5; D is possibly TRBD1 (6 bases). The CDR3 consists of 13 residues. Trimming pared 7 bases from V and 6 bases from J, leaving 13 bases between. Germline V gene data show CDR1 as MNHNS and CDR2 as SASEGT. The CDR3 loop reads CASKQGVGQPQHF. The DNA for the CDR3 is TGTGCCAGCAAACAGGGTGTCGGTCAGCCCCAGCATTTT.

The V gene is TRBV18, the J gene TRBJ1-2; 7 nucleotides match TRBD1. After removal of 3 bases from V and 5 bases from J, the junction contained 9 bases not matched to a gene. The V gene's germline CDR1 is KGHSH and CDR2 LQKENI. This CDR3 is built from 15 residues. The CDR3 coding sequence is TGTGCCAGCTCACCCCAAAGATCAGGGGGTTATGGCTACACCTTC. As protein: CASSPQRSGGYGYTF.

The chain joins TRBV6-1 to TRBJ2-3, with TRBD2 identical over 10 bases. Trimming removed 5 bases from V and 3 bases from J; junction bases left unmatched: 5. Germline V gene sequence: CDR1 MNHNS, CDR2 SASEGT. CDR3 size: 15 residues. CDR3 amino acids: CASSSRTSGTDTQYF. The CDR3 DNA reads TGTGCCAGCAGTTCCCGGACTAGCGGAACAGATACGCAGTATTTT.

This CDR3 reads CASSVRPGEKLFF. The CDR3 coding sequence is TGTGCCAGTTCGGTTCGCCCGGGGGAAAAACTGTTTTTT. The chain joins TRBV7-9 to TRBJ1-4; D unresolved. CDR1 and CDR2 (germline): SEHNR, FQNEAQ (reference sequence). This CDR3 is 13 amino acids long. Trimming took off 9 bases at V and 8 bases at J, with 16 bases between the two ends. Looking up the rest from reference TRBV7-9 and TRBJ1-4 gives the full variable domain: DTGVSQNPRHKITKRGQNVTFRCDPISEHNRLYWYRQTLGQGPEFLTYFQNEAQLEKSRLLSDRFSAERPKGSFSTLEIQRTEQGDSAMYLCASSVRPGEKLFFGSGTQLSVL.